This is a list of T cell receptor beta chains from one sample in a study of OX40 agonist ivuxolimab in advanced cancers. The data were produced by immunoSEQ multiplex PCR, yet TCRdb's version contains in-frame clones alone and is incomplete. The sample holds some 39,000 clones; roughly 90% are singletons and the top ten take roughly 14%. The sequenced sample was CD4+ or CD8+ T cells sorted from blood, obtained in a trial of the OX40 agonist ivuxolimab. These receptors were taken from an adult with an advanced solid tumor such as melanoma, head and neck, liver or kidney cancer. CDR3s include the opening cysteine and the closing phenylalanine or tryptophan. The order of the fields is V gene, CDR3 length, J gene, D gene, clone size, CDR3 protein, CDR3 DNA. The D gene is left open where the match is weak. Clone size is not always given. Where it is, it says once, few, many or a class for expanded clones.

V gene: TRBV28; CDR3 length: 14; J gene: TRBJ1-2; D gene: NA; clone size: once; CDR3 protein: CASKTGLRNYGYTF; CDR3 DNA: TGTGCCAGCAAAACAGGGTTACGCAACTATGGCTACACCTTC
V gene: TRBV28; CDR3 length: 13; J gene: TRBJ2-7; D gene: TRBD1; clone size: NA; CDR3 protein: CASSRQGAGEQYF; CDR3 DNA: TGTGCCTCCAGTAGGCAGGGGGCAGGTGAGCAGTACTTC
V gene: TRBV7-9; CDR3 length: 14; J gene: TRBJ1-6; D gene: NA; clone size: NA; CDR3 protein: CASSIRNVGSSLHF; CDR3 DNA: TGTGCCAGCAGCATTAGAAACGTCGGATCATCCCTCCACTTT
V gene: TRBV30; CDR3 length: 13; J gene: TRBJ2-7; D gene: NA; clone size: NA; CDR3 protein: CAWSVQRASEQYF; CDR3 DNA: TGTGCCTGGAGTGTACAAAGGGCATCCGAGCAGTACTTC
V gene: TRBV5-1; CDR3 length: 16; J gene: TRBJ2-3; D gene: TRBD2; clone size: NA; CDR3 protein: CASSLLAGDVTDTQYF; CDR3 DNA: TGCGCCAGCAGCTTACTAGCGGGAGACGTGACAGATACGCAGTATTTT
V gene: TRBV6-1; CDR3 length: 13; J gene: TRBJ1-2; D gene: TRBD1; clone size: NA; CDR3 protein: CASRQTGVYGYTF; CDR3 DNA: TGTGCCAGCAGACAGACAGGGGTTTATGGCTACACCTTC
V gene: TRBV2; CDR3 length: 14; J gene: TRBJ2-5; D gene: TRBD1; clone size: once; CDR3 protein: CANSRQGIRETQYF; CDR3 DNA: TGTGCCAACTCCCGACAGGGGATTCGAGAGACCCAGTACTTC
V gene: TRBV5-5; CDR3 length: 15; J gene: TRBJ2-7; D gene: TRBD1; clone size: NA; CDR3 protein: CASRSRGTLAYEQYF; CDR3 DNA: TGTGCCAGCAGGTCCAGGGGGACCCTAGCCTACGAGCAGTACTTC
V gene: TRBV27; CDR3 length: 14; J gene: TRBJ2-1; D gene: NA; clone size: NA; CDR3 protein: CASNSGYDYNEQFF; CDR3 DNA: TGTGCCAGCAACTCTGGATACGACTACAATGAGCAGTTCTTC
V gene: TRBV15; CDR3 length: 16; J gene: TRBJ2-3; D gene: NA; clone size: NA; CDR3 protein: CATSRDLRIGTDTQYF; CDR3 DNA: TGTGCCACCAGCAGAGATCTTAGGATCGGGACAGATACGCAGTATTTT
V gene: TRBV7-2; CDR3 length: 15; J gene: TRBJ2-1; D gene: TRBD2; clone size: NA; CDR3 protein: CASSLGSGSVNEQFF; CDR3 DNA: TGTGCCAGCAGCTTAGGGAGCGGGAGTGTCAATGAGCAGTTCTTC
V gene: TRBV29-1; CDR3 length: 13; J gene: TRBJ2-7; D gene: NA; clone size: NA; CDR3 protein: CSVATRALHEQYF; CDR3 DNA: TGCAGCGTCGCCACCAGGGCTCTCCACGAGCAGTACTTC
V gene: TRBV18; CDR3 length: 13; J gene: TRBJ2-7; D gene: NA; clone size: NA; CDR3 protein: CASSPDKKYEQYF; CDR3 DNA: TGTGCCAGCTCACCCGACAAAAAATACGAGCAGTACTTC
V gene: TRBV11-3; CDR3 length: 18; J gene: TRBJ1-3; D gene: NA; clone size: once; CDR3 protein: CASSFICRTIGPGNTIYF; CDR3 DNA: TGTGCCAGCAGCTTCATATGCCGGACGATCGGGCCTGGAAACACCATATATTTT
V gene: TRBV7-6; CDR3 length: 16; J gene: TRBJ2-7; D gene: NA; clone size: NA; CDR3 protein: CASSLWGSRTPYEQYF; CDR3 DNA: TGTGCCAGCAGCTTATGGGGAAGTAGGACTCCCTACGAGCAGTACTTC
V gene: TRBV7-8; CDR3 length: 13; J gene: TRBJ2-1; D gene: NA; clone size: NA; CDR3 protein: CASSLAPQEEQFF; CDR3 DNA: TGTGCCAGCAGCTTAGCACCCCAGGAGGAGCAGTTCTTC
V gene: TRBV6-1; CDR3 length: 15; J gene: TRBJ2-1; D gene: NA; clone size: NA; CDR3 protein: CASSVIGHGYNEQFF; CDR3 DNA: TGTGCCAGCAGTGTAATTGGACACGGTTACAATGAGCAGTTCTTC
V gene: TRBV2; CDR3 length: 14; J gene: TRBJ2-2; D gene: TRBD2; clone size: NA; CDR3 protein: CASSEGGPVGELFF; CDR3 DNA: TGTGCCAGCAGTGAGGGAGGGCCGGTCGGGGAGCTGTTTTTT
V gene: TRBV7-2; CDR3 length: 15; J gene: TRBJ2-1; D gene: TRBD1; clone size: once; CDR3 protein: CASSPGTGGYNEQFF; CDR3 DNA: TGTGCCAGCAGCCCAGGGACAGGGGGCTACAATGAGCAGTTCTTC
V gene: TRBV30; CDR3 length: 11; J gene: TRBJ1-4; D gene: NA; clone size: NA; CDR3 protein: CAWSVRGKLFF; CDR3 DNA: TGTGCCTGGAGTGTAAGGGGAAAACTGTTTTTT
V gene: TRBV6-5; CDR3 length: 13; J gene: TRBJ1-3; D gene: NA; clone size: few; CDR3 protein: CASSETIGNTIYF; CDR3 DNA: TGTGCCAGCTCCGAAACTATCGGAAACACCATATATTTT
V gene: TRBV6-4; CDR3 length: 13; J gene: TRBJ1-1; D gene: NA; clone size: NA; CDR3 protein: CASSDSDRFEAFF; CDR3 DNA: TGTGCCAGCAGTGATTCCGACAGATTTGAAGCTTTCTTT
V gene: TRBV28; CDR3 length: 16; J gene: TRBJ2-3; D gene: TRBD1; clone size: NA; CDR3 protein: CASSPWTGGRTDTQYF; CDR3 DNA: TGTGCCAGCAGTCCCTGGACAGGGGGACGGACAGATACGCAGTATTTT
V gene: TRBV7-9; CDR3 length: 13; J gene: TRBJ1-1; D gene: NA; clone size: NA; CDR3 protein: CASSNRRNTEAFF; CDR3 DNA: TGTGCCAGCAGCAATCGGAGGAACACTGAAGCTTTCTTT